A single sample is the source of the 26 T cell receptor beta chains below, sequenced in a study of OX40 agonist ivuxolimab in advanced cancers. Sequencing was performed with immunoSEQ multiplex PCR; in TCRdb, only in-frame clones are kept and a portion is missing. The table has about 70,000 clones, about four fifths seen once. Sample: CD4+ or CD8+ T cells sorted from blood, taken in a trial of the OX40 agonist ivuxolimab. The source of these receptors is an adult with an advanced solid tumor such as melanoma, head and neck, liver or kidney cancer.

The chain employs TRBV28 and TRBJ2-7; 9 bases fit TRBD2. J was trimmed by 3 bases and V by 3 bases; bases with no gene match: 9. The germline CDR1 and CDR2 sequences are MDHEN and SYDVKM. This CDR3 has 16 amino acids. CDR3 in DNA: TGTGCCAGCAGTTTCCCTAGCGGGAAGGCCGACTACGAGCAGTACTTC. Translating it yields CASSFPSGKADYEQYF.

The chain employs TRBV5-1 and TRBJ2-1; 9 nucleotides align to TRBD2. Germline V lookup: CDR1 SGHRS, CDR2 YFSETQ. V trimming: 2 bases; J trimming: 2 bases; junction bases outside the gene matches: 11. This CDR3 region has 18 residues. The CDR3 coding sequence is TGCGCCAGCAGCTTAGCATTTAGCGGGGGTTTGACCTACAATGAGCAGTTCTTC. Translation gives CASSLAFSGGLTYNEQFF.

The chain has TRBV5-6 and TRBJ1-1, with D possibly matching TRBD1 (5 bases). The germline gives CDR1 SGHDT, CDR2 YYEEEE. This CDR3 spans 15 amino acids. Trimming took off 3 bases at V and 1 base at J, with 13 bases between the two ends. CDR3 coding DNA: TGTGCCAGCAGCTCAAGCCTTACAGGGAACACTGAAGCTTTCTTT. This translates into CASSSSLTGNTEAFF.

A few counts support this clone. This chain connects TRBV6-6 to TRBJ1-6, with 7 bases lining up with TRBD1. This CDR3 has 16 amino acids. With V trimmed by 6 bases and J by 9 bases, 14 bases remained unmatched. Germline CDR1 and CDR2: MNHNY and SVGAGI (reference sequence). The CDR3 loop is CASSDLRTGVFSPLHF. The CDR3 region has the DNA TGTGCCAGCAGCGATCTGCGGACAGGAGTGTTTTCACCCCTCCACTTT.

The chain joins TRBV2 to TRBJ2-3; 8 bases agree with TRBD1. Looked up from germline, CDR1 is SNHLY and CDR2 is FYNNEI. V shed 6 bases, J shed 3 bases, and the junction held 5 bases outside the gene matches. This CDR3 spans 14 amino acids. The CDR3 coding sequence is TGTGCCAGCAGGGCAGGGGGCGGTACAGATACGCAGTATTTT. Translating gives CASRAGGGTDTQYF.

The rearrangement links TRBV7-2 to TRBJ2-1; no definite D call. The CDR3 is 13 residues long. V lost 1 base and J lost 8, with 9 bases in between. Germline V lookup: CDR1 SGHTA, CDR2 FQGNSA. The CDR3 protein is CASSLGRVDEQFF. In DNA, the CDR3 is TGTGCCAGCAGCTTAGGAAGGGTGGATGAGCAGTTCTTC.

J is TRBJ2-5 and V is TRBV4-2; D remains unclear. Trimming took off 0 bases at V and 5 bases at J, with 13 bases between the two ends. Germline assignment: CDR1 LGHNA and CDR2 YNFKEQ. The CDR3 totals 15 residues. CDR3 in amino acids: CASSQDLSISETQYF. DNA of the CDR3: TGTGCCAGCAGCCAAGATCTTTCTATCTCCGAGACCCAGTACTTC.

This clone appeared once. The chain couples TRBV2 to TRBJ2-7; D gene uncertain. V shed 0 bases and J shed 5 bases, with 17 bases lying between them. From germline, CDR1 is SNHLY and CDR2 FYNNEI. The CDR3 spans 16 residues. CDR3 bases: TGTGCCAGCAGTGAAGCGCCTCCGGGTAGTCTCAACGAGCAGTACTTC. This encodes CASSEAPPGSLNEQYF. The variable domain in full, with the rest retrieved from reference TRBV2 and TRBJ2-7, is EPEVTQTPSHQVTQMGQEVILRCVPISNHLYFYWYRQILGQKVEFLVSFYNNEISEKSEIFDDQFSVERPDGSNFTLKIRSTKLEDSAMYFCASSEAPPGSLNEQYFGPGTRLTVT.

The chain joins TRBV4-2 to TRBJ1-5; D call uncertain. The CDR3 is 17 residues long. CDR1 is LGHNA, CDR2 YNFKEQ, per germline. The V and J ends lost 0 bases and 2 bases respectively, with 14 bases between them. The CDR3 sequence is CASSQDYTVGGNQPQHF. CDR3 nucleotide sequence: TGTGCCAGCAGCCAAGATTATACGGTCGGCGGCAATCAGCCCCAGCATTTT.

The DNA for the CDR3 is TGTGCCAGTAGTCCCCAAGGGGGGGCAGGGAGGAGGAGGGATGACTACACCTTC. Translation gives CASSPQGGAGRRRDDYTF. The chain combines TRBV19 with TRBJ1-2; tentatively, D is TRBD1 (6 bases). The CDR3 is made up of 18 amino acids. Trimming stripped 5 bases from V and 10 bases from J, with 32 bases between. Germline V gene sequence: CDR1 LNHDA, CDR2 SQIVND (reference sequence).

The chain is built from TRBV7-8 and TRBJ2-7; 7 bases fit TRBD1. The trim removed 3 bases at V and 3 bases at J, leaving 11 bases unmatched. CDR3 size: 16 residues. Germline CDR1 and CDR2: SGHVS and FQNEAQ. The CDR3 region has the DNA TGTGCCAGCAGCTTGGAACCAGGGGGTGATGGCTACGAGCAGTACTTC. Its translation is CASSLEPGGDGYEQYF.

V gene TRBV28 combines with J gene TRBJ2-2; TRBD2 aligns across 8 bases. The V and J ends lost 5 bases and 4 bases, in that order; junction bases with no gene match: 6. Germline loops: CDR1 MDHEN, CDR2 SYDVKM. CDR3 size: 15 residues. The CDR3 protein is CASSPSGLGTGELFF. In DNA, the CDR3 is TGTGCCAGCAGTCCTAGCGGGCTAGGCACCGGGGAGCTGTTTTTT.

V usage is TRBV9 and J usage is TRBJ2-2; no reliable D call. Trimming took off 4 bases at V and 3 bases at J, with 10 bases between the two ends. Germline CDR1 is SGDLS and CDR2 is YYNGEE. This CDR3 region has 14 residues. The CDR3 loop reads CASSPGPYTGELFF. The CDR3 DNA reads TGTGCCAGCAGCCCCGGACCGTACACCGGGGAGCTGTTTTTT.

The V call is TRBV28, the J call TRBJ2-1, with no clear D. V gave up 0 bases and J gave up 10 bases, with 13 bases separating them. The CDR3 length is 14 residues. CDR1 and CDR2 from the germline V gene are MDHEN and SYDVKM. The DNA of the CDR3 is TGTGCCAGCAGTTTATGGTCCGGAAACCTGGAGCAGTTCTTC. Translation: CASSLWSGNLEQFF.

There are a few counts of this clone. The CDR3 reads CASSDRGGEPQHF. CDR3 DNA sequence: TGTGCCAGCAGTGACAGGGGGGGTGAGCCCCAGCATTTT. This chain joins TRBV2 and TRBJ1-5, with 7 positions matching TRBD1. The CDR3 has 13 residues. In germline, CDR1 is SNHLY, CDR2 FYNNEI. J was trimmed by 8 bases and V by 3 bases; bases with no gene match: 4.

This clone has just one count. The chain employs TRBV10-3 and TRBJ1-3, with 7 bases lining up with TRBD1. The ends lost 5 bases at V and 6 bases at J; junction bases unmatched: 4. Germline values: CDR1 ENHRY, CDR2 SYGVKD. The CDR3 has 13 amino acids. The CDR3: CAISKGQANTIYF. The DNA of the CDR3 is TGTGCCATCAGTAAAGGACAGGCAAACACCATATATTTT.

This chain joins TRBV27 and TRBJ2-3, with D perhaps TRBD2 (7 bases). This CDR3 region has 15 residues. V lost 6 bases to trimming and J lost 1 base, with 14 bases between them. Looked up from germline, CDR1 is MNHEY and CDR2 is SMNVEV (reference sequence). In nucleotides, the CDR3 is TGTGCCAGCAGCTCAGGGGCGGGGGGCACAGATACGCAGTATTTT. Protein: CASSSGAGGTDTQYF.

The chain joins TRBV5-1 to TRBJ2-1; the D gene could be TRBD1 or TRBD2 (5 bases each). Germline-derived CDR1 and CDR2 are SGHRS and YFSETQ. The CDR3 runs 13 residues. Trimming took off 3 bases at V and 8 bases at J, with 12 bases between the two ends. The chain's CDR3 is CASSWDVQDEQFF. The CDR3 region has the DNA TGCGCCAGCAGCTGGGACGTTCAGGATGAGCAGTTCTTC. The variable domain in full, completed from reference TRBV5-1 and TRBJ2-1, reads KAGVTQTPRYLIKTRGQQVTLSCSPISGHRSVSWYQQTPGQGLQFLFEYFSETQRNKGNFPGRFSGRQFSNSRSEMNVSTLELGDSALYLCASSWDVQDEQFFGPGTRLTVL.

The chain uses TRBV7-9 and TRBJ2-3; 10 bases line up with TRBD2. The V and J ends lost 4 bases and 3 bases, in that order; junction bases with no gene match: 4. Per the germline V gene, CDR1 is SEHNR and CDR2 is FQNEAQ (reference sequence). The CDR3 is 15 amino acids. The CDR3 DNA is TGTGCCAGCAGCTCGACTAGCGGGTTGACAGATACGCAGTATTTT. It codes for CASSSTSGLTDTQYF.

Regarding this clone: The junction and the germline gene differ at one end; a read error may be behind it. DNA of the CDR3: TGCGCCAGCAGCCAAGCCCAGGGATTCTACGAGCAGTACTTC. As protein: CASSQAQGFYEQYF. This chain connects TRBV5-4 to TRBJ2-7; D is possibly TRBD1 (5 bases). Germline CDR1 is SGHNT and CDR2 is YYREEE (reference sequence). This CDR3 has 14 residues.

This chain links TRBV28 with TRBJ1-4; D perhaps matches TRBD1 (6 bases). The V gene lost 6 bases and the J gene lost 4 bases, with 12 bases spanning the gap. This CDR3 comprises 14 residues. CDR1 is MDHEN, CDR2 SYDVKM, per germline. The DNA for the CDR3 is TGTGCCAGCAGCCAGACAGGTTTTAATGAAAAACTGTTTTTT. Translating it yields CASSQTGFNEKLFF.

The CDR3 DNA sequence: TGTGCCAGCAGCGCGATGACAGGGTACACTGAAGCTTTCTTT. Its protein product is CASSAMTGYTEAFF. The chain carries TRBV2 and TRBJ1-1; 7 bases match TRBD1. The CDR3 length is 14 residues. The junction had 7 bases not matched to a gene; V was cut back by 6 bases and J by 3 bases. Germline V gene sequence: CDR1 SNHLY, CDR2 FYNNEI.

This chain links TRBV7-7 with TRBJ2-7, with TRBD2 as a possible D gene (6 bases). CDR3 length: 13 residues. V gave up 9 bases and J gave up 5 bases, with 17 bases separating them. Germline CDR1 is SSHAT and CDR2 is FNYEAQ (reference sequence). As DNA, the CDR3 is TGTGCCAGACCCGGGACTGGGGCCAACGAGCAGTACTTC. It is translated as CARPGTGANEQYF.

The chain joins TRBV4-1 to TRBJ2-1; no firm D call. Germline CDR1 is MGHRA and CDR2 is YSYEKL. The V end lost 0 bases, the J end lost 10 bases, and 10 bases lay between the germline ends. The CDR3 runs to 13 residues. The CDR3 is CASSQDVEGEQFF. CDR3 nucleotide sequence: TGCGCCAGCAGCCAAGACGTTGAAGGCGAGCAGTTCTTC.

This clone has just a few counts. The chain uses TRBV30 and TRBJ1-6, with TRBD1 matching 9 bases. This CDR3 spans 15 amino acids. Germline V CDR1 and CDR2: GTSNPN, SVGIG (reference sequence). The ends lost 4 bases at V and 9 bases at J; junction bases unmatched: 10. The CDR3 sequence: CAWTNRGQGSSPLHF. The CDR3 nucleotides read TGTGCCTGGACCAACCGGGGACAGGGATCTTCACCCCTCCACTTT.

The V gene is TRBV29-1, the J gene TRBJ2-1; weak D call: TRBD2 (6 bases). The CDR3 runs 13 residues. Germline CDR1 is SQVTM and CDR2 is ANQGSEA. Trimming removed 6 bases at V and 1 base at J, with 10 bases between. The CDR3 bases are TGCAGCGTCGCGGGGCATTCCTACAATGAGCAGTTCTTC. Residues: CSVAGHSYNEQFF.